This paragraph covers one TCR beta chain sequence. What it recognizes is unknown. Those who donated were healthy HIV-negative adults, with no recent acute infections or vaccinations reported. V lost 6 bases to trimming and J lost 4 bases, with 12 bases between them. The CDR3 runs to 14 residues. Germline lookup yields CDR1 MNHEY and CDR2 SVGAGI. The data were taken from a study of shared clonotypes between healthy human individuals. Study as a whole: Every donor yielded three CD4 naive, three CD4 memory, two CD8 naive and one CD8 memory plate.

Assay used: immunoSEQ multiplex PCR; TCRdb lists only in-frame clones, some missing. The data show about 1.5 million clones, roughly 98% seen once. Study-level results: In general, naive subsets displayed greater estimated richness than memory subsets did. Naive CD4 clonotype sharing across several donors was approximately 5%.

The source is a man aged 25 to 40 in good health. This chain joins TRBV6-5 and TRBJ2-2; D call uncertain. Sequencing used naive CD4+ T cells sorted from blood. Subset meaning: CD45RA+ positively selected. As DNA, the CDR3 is TGTGCCAGCAGCTCCACCTATACCACCGGGGAGCTGTTTTTT. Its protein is CASSSTYTTGELFF.